A single sample gave rise to the 7 T cell receptor beta chains below, sequenced in a study of blood T cell repertoires in COVID-19. This table comes from immunoSEQ multiplex PCR, and its TCRdb copy is limited to in-frame clones, with some not included. The sample has around 320,000 clones, over 85% seen once. The sequenced material came from PBMCs or T cells enriched from blood (not recorded which). These receptors came from a woman aged 50 to 60 who had been exposed to COVID-19.

The rearrangement links TRBV5-4 to TRBJ2-5, with TRBD1 identical over 10 bases. J gave up 2 bases and V 4 bases, and 5 bases lay outside the gene matches. CDR1 SGHNT and CDR2 YYREEE come from the germline V gene (reference sequence). CDR3 length equals 15 residues. The CDR3 protein is CASSHRQGAQETQYF. CDR3 DNA: TGTGCCAGCAGCCATCGACAGGGGGCGCAAGAGACCCAGTACTTC.

The rearrangement links TRBV9 to TRBJ2-1; the D gene is possibly TRBD1 (6 bases). CDR1 and CDR2 from the germline V gene are SGDLS and YYNGEE. Trimming took off 0 bases at V and 7 bases at J, with 11 bases between the two ends. The CDR3 totals 14 residues. CDR3 sequence reads: CASSVAGQINEQFF. The CDR3 DNA reads as TGTGCCAGCAGCGTAGCTGGACAGATAAATGAGCAGTTCTTC.

This CDR3 is CASSLAPGQGSSGANVLTF. Here the CDR3 DNA reads TGCGCCAGCAGCCTGGCCCCGGGACAGGGGTCGTCTGGGGCCAACGTCCTGACTTTC. The chain employs TRBV5-1 and TRBJ2-6, with 10 bases that match TRBD1. Per the germline V gene, CDR1 is SGHRS and CDR2 is YFSETQ. Unmatched junction bases numbered 11, after V lost 4 bases and J lost 1 base. This CDR3 comprises 19 residues.

This chain uses TRBV15 with TRBJ2-7; 8 positions agree with TRBD2. Per the germline V gene, CDR1 is LNHNV and CDR2 is YYDKDF (reference sequence). The junction had 3 bases not matched to a gene; V was cut back by 0 bases and J by 2 bases. CDR3 length: 15 amino acids. CDR3 sequence: CATSRDSGGTYEQYF. In DNA, the CDR3 is TGTGCCACCAGCAGAGACAGCGGGGGAACCTACGAGCAGTACTTC.

This clone occurred a few times. The rearrangement uses TRBV28 and TRBJ2-1; 10 bases match TRBD1. Germline V lookup: CDR1 MDHEN, CDR2 SYDVKM. The ends lost 6 bases at V and 3 bases at J; junction bases unmatched: 5. The CDR3 is made up of 15 amino acids. The CDR3: CASRATGGGYNEQFF. For the CDR3, the DNA is TGTGCCAGCAGAGCGACAGGGGGCGGCTACAATGAGCAGTTCTTC.

A word on this clone: Within the sample, other DNA sequences also encode this same CDR3. The chain combines TRBV7-2 with TRBJ2-1; the D gene is possibly TRBD2 (6 bases). Germline CDR1 reads SGHTA; CDR2 reads FQGNSA. V was clipped by 0 bases and J by 0 bases, with 6 bases between them. The CDR3 length is 15 residues. For the CDR3, the DNA is TGTGCCAGCAGCTTAGCCGGGAGCTCCTACAATGAGCAGTTCTTC. Translation: CASSLAGSSYNEQFF.

The V gene is TRBV27, the J gene TRBJ1-1, with D unclear. Germline V gene sequence: CDR1 MNHEY, CDR2 SMNVEV (reference sequence). The CDR3 totals 13 residues. Between the trimmed V and J ends, which lost 4 bases and 7 bases, there was a span of 13 bases. CDR3 DNA sequence: TGTGCCAGCAGTTCCTTGAGTACGAGTGAAGCTTTCTTT. Translation: CASSSLSTSEAFF.